What follows describes a single T cell receptor (beta chain). TCRdb reanalysed the 5' RACE reads using MiXCR and keeps one entry per CDR3 protein. Found here are more than 400,000 distinct CDR3 sequences, 13% to 15% of them singletons; the top ten hold 0.35% to 0.45%. The sample is drawn from a study of identical twins. The sample was also linked to a second study, of yellow fever vaccine responses in identical twins.

The specimen sequenced was CD4+ T cells sorted from blood. This clonotype was obtained from a woman younger than 35 in good health.

The CDR3 reads CSARPTGAPEGDTQYF. Written as DNA, the CDR3 is TGCAGTGCTAGACCCACGGGGGCCCCAGAAGGGGATACGCAGTATTTT. The chain recombines TRBV20-1 with TRBJ2-3; D tentatively reads TRBD1 or TRBD2 (6 bases each). The CDR3 spans 16 residues. Germline CDR1 reads DFQATT; CDR2 reads SNEGSKA (reference sequence). Trimming took 2 bases from V and 6 from J, leaving 21 bases between them.